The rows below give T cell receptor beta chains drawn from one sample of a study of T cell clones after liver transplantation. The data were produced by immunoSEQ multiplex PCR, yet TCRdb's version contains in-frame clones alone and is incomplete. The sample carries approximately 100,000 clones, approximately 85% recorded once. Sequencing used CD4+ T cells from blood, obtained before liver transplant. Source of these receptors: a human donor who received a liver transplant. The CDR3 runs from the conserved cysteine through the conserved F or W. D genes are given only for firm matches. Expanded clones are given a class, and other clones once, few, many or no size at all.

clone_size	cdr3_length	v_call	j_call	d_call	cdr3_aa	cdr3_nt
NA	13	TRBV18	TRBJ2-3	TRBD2	CASSIRREGTQYF	TGTGCCAGCTCAATCAGGCGGGAGGGGACGCAGTATTTT
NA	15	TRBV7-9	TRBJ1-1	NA	CASSLVSGRNTEAFF	TGTGCCAGCAGCTTAGTATCTGGACGGAACACTGAAGCTTTCTTT
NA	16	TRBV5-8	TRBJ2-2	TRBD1	CASSHGTEKRTGELFF	TGTGCCAGCAGCCATGGGACAGAGAAAAGGACCGGGGAGCTGTTTTTT
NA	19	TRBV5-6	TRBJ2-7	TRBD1	CASSLYSRRTGLGSYEQYF	TGTGCCAGCAGCTTATATAGTCGCAGGACAGGGTTGGGGAGCTACGAGCAGTACTTC
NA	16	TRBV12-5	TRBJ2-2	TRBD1	CASGPQGAPNTGELFF	TGTGCTAGTGGTCCGCAGGGGGCGCCGAACACCGGGGAGCTGTTTTTT
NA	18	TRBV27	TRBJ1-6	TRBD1	CASSFNRGPVSYNSPLHF	TGTGCCAGCAGTTTTAACAGGGGGCCGGTCTCCTATAATTCACCCCTCCACTTT
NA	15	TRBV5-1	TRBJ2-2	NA	CASSMTGPNTGELFF	TGCGCCAGCAGCATGACAGGACCGAACACCGGGGAGCTGTTTTTT
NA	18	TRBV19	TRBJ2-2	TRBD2	CASSNPTSGRASSRELFF	TGTGCCAGTAGTAATCCGACTAGCGGGAGGGCCAGTTCTCGGGAGCTGTTTTTT
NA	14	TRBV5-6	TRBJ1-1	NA	CASSLVGRNTEAFF	TGTGCCAGCAGCTTGGTCGGAAGGAACACTGAAGCTTTCTTT
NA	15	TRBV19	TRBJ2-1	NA	CASSLWGDLNNEQFF	TGTGCCAGTAGTCTATGGGGAGATCTCAACAATGAGCAGTTCTTC
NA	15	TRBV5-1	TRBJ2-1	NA	CASSPRQGTYNEQFF	TGCGCCAGCAGCCCTCGGCAGGGAACCTACAATGAGCAGTTCTTC
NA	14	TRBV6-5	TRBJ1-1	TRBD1	CASSTQGTRNEAFF	TGTGCCAGCAGCACACAGGGGACCCGCAATGAAGCTTTCTTT
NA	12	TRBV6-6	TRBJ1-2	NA	CASTVGLYGYTF	TGTGCCAGCACCGTCGGACTCTATGGCTACACCTTC
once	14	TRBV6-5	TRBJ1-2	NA	CASSPRAGNYGYTF	TGTGCCAGCAGCCCACGAGCAGGCAACTATGGCTACACCTTC
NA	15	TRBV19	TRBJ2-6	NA	CASSGVESGANVLTF	TGTGCCAGTAGTGGGGTGGAATCTGGGGCCAACGTCCTGACTTTC
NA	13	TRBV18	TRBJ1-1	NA	CASSPVMNTEAFF	TGTGCCAGCTCACCTGTCATGAACACTGAAGCTTTCTTT
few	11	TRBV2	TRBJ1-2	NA	CASSEIYGYTF	TGTGCCAGCAGTGAAATCTATGGCTACACCTTC
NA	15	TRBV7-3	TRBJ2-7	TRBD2	CASSFAAGGTYEQYF	TGTGCCAGCAGCTTCGCTGCGGGAGGGACCTACGAGCAGTACTTC
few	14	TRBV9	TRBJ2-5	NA	CASSVDLAGETQYF	TGTGCCAGCAGCGTTGATCTGGCAGGAGAGACCCAGTACTTC
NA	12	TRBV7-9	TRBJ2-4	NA	CASSLEVRRQHF	TGTGCCAGCAGCTTAGAGGTCCGCCGGCAGCACTTC
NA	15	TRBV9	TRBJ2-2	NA	CASSTDLANTGELFF	TGTGCCAGCAGCACGGACTTGGCGAACACCGGGGAGCTGTTTTTT
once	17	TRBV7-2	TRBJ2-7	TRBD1	CASSFPSDRGISYEQYF	TGTGCCAGCAGCTTCCCATCCGACAGGGGTATTTCCTACGAGCAGTACTTC
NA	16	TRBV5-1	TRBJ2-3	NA	CASSLEGHRRTDTQYF	TGCGCCAGCAGCTTGGAAGGACACCGTCGCACAGATACGCAGTATTTT
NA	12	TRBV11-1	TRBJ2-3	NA	CASSLNRDTQYF	TGTGCCAGCAGCTTAAATAGGGATACGCAGTATTTT
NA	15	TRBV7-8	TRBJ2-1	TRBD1	CASSPRDRTYNEQFF	TGTGCCAGCAGCCCCCGGGACAGAACTTACAATGAGCAGTTCTTC
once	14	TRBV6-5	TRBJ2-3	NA	CASRQQGGTDTQYF	TGTGCCAGCAGGCAACAGGGTGGTACAGATACGCAGTATTTT
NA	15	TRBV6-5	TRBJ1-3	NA	CASSPRGDPGNTIYF	TGTGCCAGCAGCCCTAGGGGGGACCCTGGAAACACCATATATTTT